Presented here are 21 T cell receptor beta chains from one specimen sequenced in a study of CXCR3-negative and CXCR3-positive naive CD8 T cells. Carrying UMI labels, the TRB cDNA libraries were prepared through 5' RACE. TCRdb reprocessed the 5' RACE reads, with one entry per CDR3 protein and no DNA. In total, the table holds 45,000 to 70,000 distinct CDR3 sequences. Sequencing input: memory CD8+ T cells from blood. These receptors were obtained from a human donor in good health. Some clones in this sample may be carry-over from other donors' samples.

This chain connects TRBV28 to TRBJ2-1; TCRdb designates TRBD1, a call that cannot be tested without DNA. Germline CDR1 reads MDHEN; CDR2 reads SYDVKM. This CDR3 spans 16 amino acids. This CDR3 is CASTQGGTGVYNEQFF.

The chain links TRBV27 to TRBJ2-7. The CDR3 totals 14 residues. CDR1 and CDR2 from the germline V gene are MNHEY and SMNVEV (reference sequence). The CDR3 sequence is CASSLVGPAYEQYF.

The chain uses TRBV29-1 and TRBJ1-2; there is no DNA to check the TCRdb D call of TRBD1. CDR3 length: 17 residues. Germline lookup yields CDR1 SQVTM and CDR2 ANQGSEA. CDR3 loop: CSVEGSPHRTGDYGYTF.

The J gene is TRBJ1-2, the V gene TRBV29-1; TCRdb's D call of TRBD1 is untestable without DNA. CDR1 is SQVTM and CDR2 is ANQGSEA in the germline V gene. This CDR3 has 16 residues. CDR3 residues: CSVEATGEIIYGGYTF.

The chain is built from TRBV2 and TRBJ2-2; lacking DNA, the TRBD1 call made by TCRdb goes unchecked. There are 15 residues in the CDR3. Germline values: CDR1 SNHLY, CDR2 FYNNEI. The CDR3 is CASSDHRTGGGELFF.

The chain combines TRBV7-6 with TRBJ2-6; TCRdb's D call, TRBD1, is unchecked because there is no DNA. The germline CDR1 and CDR2 sequences are SGHVS and FNYEAQ. The CDR3 is made up of 14 amino acids. CDR3 residues: CASSRGSGANVLTF.

The J gene is TRBJ2-7, the V gene TRBV7-2; TCRdb reports TRBD2, a call that lacks DNA to check it against. The CDR3 sequence is 14 residues long. The germline V gene has CDR1 SGHTA and CDR2 FQGNSA. This chain's CDR3 is CASSLVAVSYEQYF.

This chain connects TRBV15 to TRBJ2-7; TCRdb designates TRBD1, a call that cannot be tested without DNA. The CDR3 is 15 residues long. Germline CDR1 LNHNV, CDR2 YYDKDF (reference sequence). The chain's CDR3 is CATSRGQGVSYEQYF. Supplemented by reference TRBV15 and TRBJ2-7, the full variable domain reads DAMVIQNPRYQVTQFGKPVTLSCSQTLNHNVMYWYQQKSSQAPKLLFHYYDKDFNNEADTPDNFQSRRPNTSFCFLDIRSPGLGDTAMYLCATSRGQGVSYEQYFGPGTRLTVT.

The V and J genes are TRBV29-1 and TRBJ1-1; TCRdb picks TRBD1, but there is no DNA to check that call. This CDR3 spans 14 amino acids. Germline assignment: CDR1 SQVTM and CDR2 ANQGSEA. The CDR3 is CSVEAGAADTEAFF. The full variable domain, its missing parts supplied by reference TRBV29-1 and TRBJ1-1, is SAVISQKPSRDICQRGTSLTIQCQVDSQVTMMFWYRQQPGQSLTLIATANQGSEATYESGFVIDKFPISRPNLTFSTLTVSNMSPEDSSIYLCSVEAGAADTEAFFGQGTRLTVV.

The genes are TRBV29-1 and TRBJ2-7. The CDR3 sequence is 12 residues long. The germline gives CDR1 SQVTM, CDR2 ANQGSEA. The CDR3 sequence: CSVEDSLYEQYF.

The chain has TRBV7-9 and TRBJ1-6. The CDR3 is 15 residues long. The germline V gene has CDR1 SEHNR and CDR2 FQNEAQ (reference sequence). The CDR3 protein is CASSFPAGGRSPLHF.

This chain links TRBV6-2 or TRBV6-3 with TRBJ2-2; no DNA is available, so the TRBD1 call from TCRdb remains unchecked. Germline CDR1 is MNHEY and CDR2 is SVGEGT. CDR3 length: 13 amino acids. This CDR3 reads CASSPWVTGELFF.

The chain is built from TRBV25-1 and TRBJ1-1; TCRdb designates TRBD1, a call that cannot be tested without DNA. The germline V gene encodes CDR1 MGHDK and CDR2 SYGVNS. The CDR3 consists of 14 residues. CDR3 sequence: CASSERSWGTEAFF.

The chain uses TRBV7-8 and TRBJ2-1; TCRdb gives TRBD1 as the D gene, but with no DNA this cannot be confirmed. The CDR3 has 15 residues. Germline V gene lookup returns CDR1 SGHVS and CDR2 FQNEAQ. The CDR3 loop reads CASSLSRGGRSEQFF. Based on the CDR3 plus reference TRBV7-8 and TRBJ2-1, the full variable domain is GAGVSQSPRYKVAKRGQDVALRCDPISGHVSLFWYQQALGQGPEFLTYFQNEAQLDKSGLPSDRFFAERPEGSVSTLKIQRTQQEDSAVYLCASSLSRGGRSEQFFGPGTRLTVL.

The chain is built from TRBV7-3 and TRBJ2-2; TCRdb's D call of TRBD1 is untestable without DNA. Germline lookup yields CDR1 SGHTA and CDR2 FQGTGA. The CDR3 totals 16 residues. This CDR3 is CASANVGGPGTGELFF.

The chain carries TRBV6-6 and TRBJ2-1; the D gene TCRdb calls, TRBD2, cannot be checked with no DNA. The CDR3 length is 18 residues. Germline V gives CDR1 MNHNY, CDR2 SVGAGI (reference sequence). CDR3: CASSHTSWLGRSYNEQFF.

This chain uses TRBV9 with TRBJ2-7. The CDR3 runs 14 residues. The germline V gene encodes CDR1 SGDLS and CDR2 YYNGEE. The CDR3 sequence: CASSVGEGPYEQYF.

The rearrangement joins TRBV11-2 to TRBJ1-1; the D call of TRBD1 rests on TCRdb alone, since no DNA is present to check it. The CDR3 length is 16 residues. Germline CDR1 is SGHAT and CDR2 is FQNNGV. The CDR3 spells CASRVRDRGLNTEAFF.

The rearrangement joins TRBV9 to TRBJ2-7; the TRBD1 assignment by TCRdb is unverifiable without DNA. The length of the CDR3 is 15 residues. In germline, CDR1 is SGDLS, CDR2 YYNGEE. The CDR3 spells CASSTRTGGGYEQYF.

This rearrangement joins TRBV12-3 or TRBV12-4 to TRBJ1-1. This CDR3 is built from 17 residues. The CDR3 sequence is CASSSQGGRALNTEAFF.

Here the CDR3 reads CASSYRGGETQYF. The J gene is TRBJ2-5, the V gene TRBV5-4; TCRdb outputs TRBD1, but without DNA this stays unchecked. The CDR3 covers 13 residues. The germline CDR1 and CDR2 sequences are SGHNT and YYREEE (reference sequence).